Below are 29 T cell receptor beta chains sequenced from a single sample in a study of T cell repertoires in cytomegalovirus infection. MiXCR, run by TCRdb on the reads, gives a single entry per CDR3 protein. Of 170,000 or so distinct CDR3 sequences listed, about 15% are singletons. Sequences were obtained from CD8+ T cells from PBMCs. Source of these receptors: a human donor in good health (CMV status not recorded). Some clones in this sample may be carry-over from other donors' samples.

The CDR3 is CSVAGGSYNEQFF. The CDR3 DNA is TGCAGCGTTGCAGGGGGCTCCTACAATGAGCAGTTCTTC. The V and J genes are TRBV29-1 and TRBJ2-1, with 7 bases identical to TRBD1. Germline CDR1 and CDR2: SQVTM and ANQGSEA. V dropped 4 bases and J dropped 0; count of bases not matched to a gene: 0. The CDR3 runs 13 residues.

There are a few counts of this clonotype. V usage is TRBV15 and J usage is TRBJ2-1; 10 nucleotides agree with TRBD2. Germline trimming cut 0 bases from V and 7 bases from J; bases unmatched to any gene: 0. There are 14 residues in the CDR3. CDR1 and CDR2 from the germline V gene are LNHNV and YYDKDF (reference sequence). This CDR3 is CATSRELAGNEQFF. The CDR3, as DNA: TGTGCCACCAGCAGAGAACTAGCGGGAAATGAGCAGTTCTTC.

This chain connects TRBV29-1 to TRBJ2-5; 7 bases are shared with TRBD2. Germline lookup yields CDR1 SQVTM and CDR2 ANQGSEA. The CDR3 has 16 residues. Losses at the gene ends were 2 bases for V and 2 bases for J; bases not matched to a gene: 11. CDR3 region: CSVELGRDGGQETQYF. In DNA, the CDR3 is TGCAGCGTTGAATTAGGTCGGGACGGGGGGCAAGAGACCCAGTACTTC. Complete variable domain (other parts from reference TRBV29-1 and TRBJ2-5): SAVISQKPSRDICQRGTSLTIQCQVDSQVTMMFWYRQQPGQSLTLIATANQGSEATYESGFVIDKFPISRPNLTFSTLTVSNMSPEDSSIYLCSVELGRDGGQETQYFGPGTRLLVL.

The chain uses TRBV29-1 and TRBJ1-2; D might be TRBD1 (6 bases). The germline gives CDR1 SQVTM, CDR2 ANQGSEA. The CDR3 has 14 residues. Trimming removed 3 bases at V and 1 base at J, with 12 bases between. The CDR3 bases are TGCAGCGTTGATTCGGACAGTTTTAACTATGGCTACACCTTC. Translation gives CSVDSDSFNYGYTF. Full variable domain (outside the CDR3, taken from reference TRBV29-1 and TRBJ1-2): SAVISQKPSRDICQRGTSLTIQCQVDSQVTMMFWYRQQPGQSLTLIATANQGSEATYESGFVIDKFPISRPNLTFSTLTVSNMSPEDSSIYLCSVDSDSFNYGYTFGSGTRLTVV.

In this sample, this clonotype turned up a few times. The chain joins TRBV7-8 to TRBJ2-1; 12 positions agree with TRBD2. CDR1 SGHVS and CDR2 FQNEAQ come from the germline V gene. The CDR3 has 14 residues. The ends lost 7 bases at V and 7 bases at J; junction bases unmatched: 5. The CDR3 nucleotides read TGTGCCAGCATCCTAGCGGGGGGGCCGAATGAGCAGTTCTTC. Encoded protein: CASILAGGPNEQFF.

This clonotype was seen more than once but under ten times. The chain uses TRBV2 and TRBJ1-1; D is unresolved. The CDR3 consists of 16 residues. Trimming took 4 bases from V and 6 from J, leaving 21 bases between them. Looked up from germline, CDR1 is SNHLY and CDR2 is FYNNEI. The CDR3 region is CASSGGAVGMDSEAFF. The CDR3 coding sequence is TGTGCCAGCAGTGGAGGAGCAGTAGGGATGGACTCTGAAGCTTTCTTT. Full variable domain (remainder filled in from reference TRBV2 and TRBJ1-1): EPEVTQTPSHQVTQMGQEVILRCVPISNHLYFYWYRQILGQKVEFLVSFYNNEISEKSEIFDDQFSVERPDGSNFTLKIRSTKLEDSAMYFCASSGGAVGMDSEAFFGQGTRLTVV.

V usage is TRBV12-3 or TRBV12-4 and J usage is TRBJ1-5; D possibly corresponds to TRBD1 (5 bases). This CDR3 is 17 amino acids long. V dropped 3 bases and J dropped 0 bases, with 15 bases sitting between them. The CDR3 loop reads CASSLRPGGISNQPQHF. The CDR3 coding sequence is TGTGCCAGCAGTTTGAGGCCGGGGGGGATTAGCAATCAGCCCCAGCATTTT.

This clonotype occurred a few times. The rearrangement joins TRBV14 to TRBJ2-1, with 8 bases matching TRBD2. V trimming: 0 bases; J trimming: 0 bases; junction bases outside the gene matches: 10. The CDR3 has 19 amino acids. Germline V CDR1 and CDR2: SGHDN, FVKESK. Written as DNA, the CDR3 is TGTGCCAGCAGCCAAGATCTTAGCGGGGTCAAAAGCTCCTACAATGAGCAGTTCTTC. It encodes CASSQDLSGVKSSYNEQFF.

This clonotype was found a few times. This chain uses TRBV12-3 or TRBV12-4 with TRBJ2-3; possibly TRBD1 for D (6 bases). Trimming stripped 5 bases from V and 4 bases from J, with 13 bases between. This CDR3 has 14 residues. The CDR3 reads CASSLTGSPDTQYF. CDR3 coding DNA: TGTGCCAGCAGTCTCACAGGGAGCCCAGATACGCAGTATTTT.

Here the CDR3 reads CASITGFGEKLFF. CDR3 nucleotide sequence: TGCGCCAGCATTACAGGGTTCGGTGAAAAACTGTTTTTT. The chain uses TRBV23-1 and TRBJ1-4; D might be TRBD1 (6 bases). TRBV23-1 carries the ORF label, with uncertain function. This CDR3 is 13 amino acids long. Deletions cut 7 bases from V and 7 bases from J, with 13 bases between.

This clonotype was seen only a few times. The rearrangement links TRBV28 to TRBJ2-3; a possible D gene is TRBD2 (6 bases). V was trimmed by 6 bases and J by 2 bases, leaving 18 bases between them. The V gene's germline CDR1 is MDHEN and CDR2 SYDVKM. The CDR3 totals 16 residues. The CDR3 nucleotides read TGTGCCAGCAGAACAATCCCGGGACTCCTCACAGATACGCAGTATTTT. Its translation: CASRTIPGLLTDTQYF.

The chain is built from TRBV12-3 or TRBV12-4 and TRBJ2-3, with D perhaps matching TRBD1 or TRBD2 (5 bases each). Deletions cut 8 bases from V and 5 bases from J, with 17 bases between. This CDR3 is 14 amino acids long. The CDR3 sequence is CASGVGPGGDTQYF. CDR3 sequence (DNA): TGTGCCAGCGGGGTGGGACCCGGCGGAGATACGCAGTATTTT.

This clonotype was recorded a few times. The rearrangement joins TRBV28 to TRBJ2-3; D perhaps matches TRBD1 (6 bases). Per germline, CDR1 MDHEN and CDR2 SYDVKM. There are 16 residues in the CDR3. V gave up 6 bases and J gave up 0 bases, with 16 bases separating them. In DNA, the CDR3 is TGTGCCAGCAGGCACCTCAGGGGACCTAGCACAGATACGCAGTATTTT. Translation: CASRHLRGPSTDTQYF.

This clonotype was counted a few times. The CDR3 region has the DNA TGTGCCAGCACCCCCGGGCCGGGACAGGGATATATTAGCAATCAGCCCCAGCATTTT. Its translation: CASTPGPGQGYISNQPQHF. V gene TRBV6-2 or TRBV6-3 combines with J gene TRBJ1-5, with 9 positions matching TRBD1. Per germline, CDR1 MNHEY and CDR2 SVGEGT. This CDR3 region has 19 residues. The junction had 16 bases not matched to a gene; V was cut back by 7 bases and J by 0 bases.

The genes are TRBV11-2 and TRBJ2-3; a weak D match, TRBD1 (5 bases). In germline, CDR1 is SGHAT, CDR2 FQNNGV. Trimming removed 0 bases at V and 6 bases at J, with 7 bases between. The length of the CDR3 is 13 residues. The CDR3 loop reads CASSLETADTQYF. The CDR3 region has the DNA TGTGCCAGCAGCTTAGAGACAGCCGATACGCAGTATTTT.

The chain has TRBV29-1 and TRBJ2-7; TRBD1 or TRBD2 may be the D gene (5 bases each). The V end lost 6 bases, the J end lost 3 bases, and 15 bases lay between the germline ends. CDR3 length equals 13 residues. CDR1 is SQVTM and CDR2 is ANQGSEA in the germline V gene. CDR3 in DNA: TGCAGCGTGGTGACCGGGGCCCACTACGAGCAGTACTTC. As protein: CSVVTGAHYEQYF.

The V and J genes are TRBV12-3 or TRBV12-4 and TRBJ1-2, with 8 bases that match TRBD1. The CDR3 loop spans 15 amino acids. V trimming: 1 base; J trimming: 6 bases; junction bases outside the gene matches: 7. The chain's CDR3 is CASSLGAGGGNGYTF. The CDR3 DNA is TGTGCCAGCAGTTTAGGGGCAGGGGGCGGTAATGGCTACACCTTC.

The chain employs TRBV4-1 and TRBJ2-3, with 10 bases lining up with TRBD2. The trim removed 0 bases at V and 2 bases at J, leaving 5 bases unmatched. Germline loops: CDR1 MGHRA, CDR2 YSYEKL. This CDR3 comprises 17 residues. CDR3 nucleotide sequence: TGCGCCAGCAGCCAAGAAACAAGCGGGGGGGCCACAGATACGCAGTATTTT. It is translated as CASSQETSGGATDTQYF.

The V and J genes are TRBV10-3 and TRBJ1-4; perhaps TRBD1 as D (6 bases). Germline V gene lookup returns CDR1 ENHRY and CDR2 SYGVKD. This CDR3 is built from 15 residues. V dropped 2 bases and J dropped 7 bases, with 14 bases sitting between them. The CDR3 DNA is TGTGCCATCAGTGAGATGGACAGATATTTTGAAAAACTGTTTTTT. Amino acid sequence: CAISEMDRYFEKLFF.

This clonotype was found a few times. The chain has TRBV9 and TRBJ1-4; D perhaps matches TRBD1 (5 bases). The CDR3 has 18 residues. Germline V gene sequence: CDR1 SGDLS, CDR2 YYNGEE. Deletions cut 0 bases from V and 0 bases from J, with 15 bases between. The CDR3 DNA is TGTGCCAGCAGCGTAGAGGCAGGGTGGGGCGCAACTAATGAAAAACTGTTTTTT. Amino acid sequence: CASSVEAGWGATNEKLFF.

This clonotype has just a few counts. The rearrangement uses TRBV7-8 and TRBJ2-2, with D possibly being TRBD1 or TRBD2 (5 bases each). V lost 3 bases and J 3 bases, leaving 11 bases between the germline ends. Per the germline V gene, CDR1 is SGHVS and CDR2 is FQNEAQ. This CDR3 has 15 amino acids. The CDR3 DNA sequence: TGTGCCAGCAGCTTCGGGGCTCGGGACACCGGGGAGCTGTTTTTT. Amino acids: CASSFGARDTGELFF.

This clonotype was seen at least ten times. CDR3 nucleotide sequence: TGTGCCAGCAGCTTCGGGCCCTACGAGCAGTACTTC. The encoded protein is CASSFGPYEQYF. This chain connects TRBV7-6 to TRBJ2-7, with D unresolved. The CDR3 sequence is 12 residues long. Germline V gene sequence: CDR1 SGHVS, CDR2 FNYEAQ. V was cut by 3 bases and J by 2 bases, with 5 bases left in between.

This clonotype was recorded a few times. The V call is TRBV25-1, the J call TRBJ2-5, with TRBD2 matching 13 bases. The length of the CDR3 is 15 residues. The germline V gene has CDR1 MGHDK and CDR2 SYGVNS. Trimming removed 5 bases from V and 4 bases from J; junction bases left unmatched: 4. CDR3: CASSTRTSGGETQYF. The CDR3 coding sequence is TGTGCCAGCAGTACCCGGACTAGCGGGGGAGAGACCCAGTACTTC.

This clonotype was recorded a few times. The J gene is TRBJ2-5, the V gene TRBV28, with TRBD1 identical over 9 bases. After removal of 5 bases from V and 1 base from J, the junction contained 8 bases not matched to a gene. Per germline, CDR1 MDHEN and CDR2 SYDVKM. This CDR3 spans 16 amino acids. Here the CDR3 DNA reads TGTGCCAGCAGTCTCCTTTTGACAGGGGGCCAAGAGACCCAGTACTTC. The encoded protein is CASSLLLTGGQETQYF.

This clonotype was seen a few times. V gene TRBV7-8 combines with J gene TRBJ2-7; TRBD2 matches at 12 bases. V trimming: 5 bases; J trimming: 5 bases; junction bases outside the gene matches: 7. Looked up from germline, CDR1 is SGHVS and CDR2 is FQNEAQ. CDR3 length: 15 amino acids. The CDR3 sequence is CASSLLAGGRNEQYF. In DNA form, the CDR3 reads TGTGCCAGCAGCCTCCTAGCGGGGGGGAGGAACGAGCAGTACTTC.

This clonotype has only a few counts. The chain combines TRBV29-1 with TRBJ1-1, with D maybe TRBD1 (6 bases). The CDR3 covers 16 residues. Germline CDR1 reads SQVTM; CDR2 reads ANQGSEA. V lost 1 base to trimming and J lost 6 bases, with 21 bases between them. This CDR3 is CSVEGRLDHGGPEAFF. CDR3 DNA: TGCAGCGTTGAAGGCCGACTCGACCACGGGGGCCCTGAAGCTTTCTTT.

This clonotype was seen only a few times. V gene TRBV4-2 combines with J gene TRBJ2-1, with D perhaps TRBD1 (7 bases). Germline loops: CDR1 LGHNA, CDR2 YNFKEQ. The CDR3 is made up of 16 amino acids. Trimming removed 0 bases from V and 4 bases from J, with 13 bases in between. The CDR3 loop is CASSQDRAGGYNEQFF. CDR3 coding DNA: TGTGCCAGCAGCCAAGATAGGGCAGGGGGGTACAATGAGCAGTTCTTC.

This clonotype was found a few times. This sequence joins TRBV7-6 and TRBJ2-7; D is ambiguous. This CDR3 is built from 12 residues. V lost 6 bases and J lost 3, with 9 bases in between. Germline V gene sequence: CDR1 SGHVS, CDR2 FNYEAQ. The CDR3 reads CASSNSFYEQYF. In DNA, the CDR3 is TGTGCCAGCAGTAACTCTTTCTACGAGCAGTACTTC.

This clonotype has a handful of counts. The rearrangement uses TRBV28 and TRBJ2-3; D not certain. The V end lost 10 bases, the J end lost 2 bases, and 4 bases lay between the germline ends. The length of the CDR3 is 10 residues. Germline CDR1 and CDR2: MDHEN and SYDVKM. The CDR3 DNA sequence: TGTGCCACCTCCACAGATACGCAGTATTTT. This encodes CATSTDTQYF. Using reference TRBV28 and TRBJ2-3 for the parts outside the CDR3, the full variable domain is DVKVTQSSRYLVKRTGEKVFLECVQDMDHENMFWYRQDPGLGLRLIYFSYDVKMKEKGDIPEGYSVSREKKERFSLILESASTNQTSMYLCATSTDTQYFGPGTRLTVL.